This TCR beta chain was identified in a study of cytomegalovirus exposure and HLA in healthy donors. General study points: That first-cohort TCR clusters tended to co-occur in the 130 or so validation repertoires was found in a later analysis.

The CDR3 is 17 amino acids. The germline gives CDR1 SNHLY, CDR2 FYNNEI. After removal of 4 bases from V and 0 bases from J, the junction contained 2 bases not matched to a gene. Concerning this clone itself: No antigen is known for it.

Using immunoSEQ multiplex PCR, the repertoire was profiled, and TCRdb retains in-frame clones only, with some absent. The sample has under 200,000 clones; around 96% are singletons. The clonotype comes from a woman under 30 in good health and CMV-seronegative. The specimen was PBMCs. This chain links TRBV2 with TRBJ2-2; 13 nucleotides align to TRBD2. CDR3: CASSGLAGGPNTGELFF. The DNA for the CDR3 is TGTGCCAGCAGTGGACTAGCGGGGGGCCCGAACACCGGGGAGCTGTTTTTT.